The rows below give T cell receptor beta chains drawn from one sample of a study of human T cells and chemical hapten exposure. TCRdb fed the RACE reads into MiXCR, producing one record per CDR3 protein. This repertoire shows some 36,000 distinct CDR3 sequences, 9% to 9.5% found once; its top ten account for approximately 26%. This sample comprised whole blood, obtained in connection with sensitization to the hapten diphenylcyclopropenone (DPC). These receptor sequences come from a man aged 50-60 years with alopecia areata. Some clones in this sample may be carry-over from other donors' samples. CDR3s include the opening cysteine and the closing phenylalanine or tryptophan. D genes are given only for firm matches. Where a row states a size, it is once, few, many or the class of an expanded clone; other rows omit it.

d_gene	j_gene	v_gene	abundance	CDR3aa	CDR3nt
TRBD1	TRBJ1-6	TRBV10-3	many	CAIRGADRVNSPLHF	TGTGCCATCAGGGGGGCGGACAGGGTTAATTCACCCCTCCACTTT
NA	TRBJ1-4	TRBV28	NA	CASFDETVAEKLFF	TGTGCCAGCTTCGATGAGACAGTTGCTGAAAAACTGTTTTTT
TRBD1	TRBJ1-2	TRBV28	many	CASSARQGGYGYTF	TGTGCCAGCAGTGCCCGACAGGGAGGCTATGGCTACACCTTC
TRBD2	TRBJ2-7	TRBV28	many	CASNPSGRVPYEQYF	TGTGCCAGCAATCCGAGCGGGAGGGTACCCTACGAGCAGTACTTC
NA	TRBJ2-2	TRBV5-1	many	CASSLVSNANTGELFF	TGCGCCAGCAGCTTGGTTTCTAACGCGAACACCGGGGAGCTGTTTTTT
NA	TRBJ2-2	TRBV5-1	many	CASSLVSSNTGELFF	TGCGCCAGCAGCTTGGTGTCATCGAACACCGGGGAGCTGTTTTTT
NA	TRBJ2-5	TRBV12-3/TRBV12-4	many	CASSPGAQSQETQYF	TGTGCCAGCAGTCCCGGGGCCCAATCCCAAGAGACCCAGTACTTC
NA	TRBJ2-7	TRBV29-1	many	CSAAGNSYEQYF	TGCAGCGCCGCAGGGAACTCCTACGAGCAGTACTTC
NA	TRBJ2-3	TRBV20-1	many	CSASGRGTDTQYF	TGCAGTGCTAGTGGCAGGGGAACAGATACGCAGTATTTT
NA	TRBJ1-2	TRBV5-1	many	CASSLRQSFYGYTF	TGCGCCAGCAGCTTGAGACAGAGCTTCTATGGCTACACCTTC
TRBD2	TRBJ2-2	TRBV7-8	many	CASSRTSGNGGGELFF	TGTGCCAGCAGCCGAACTAGCGGGAACGGTGGCGGGGAGCTGTTTTTT
NA	TRBJ1-5	TRBV5-1	few	CASSLDGGTQPQHF	TGCGCCAGCAGCTTGGACGGAGGGACTCAGCCCCAGCATTTT
NA	TRBJ1-2	TRBV29-1	NA	CSVGDPRNYGYTF	TGCAGCGTTGGGGACCCCCGGAACTATGGCTACACCTTC
NA	TRBJ1-5	TRBV21-1	many	CASSKGTWDQPQHF	TGTGCCAGCAGCAAAGGGACGTGGGATCAGCCCCAGCATTTT
NA	TRBJ1-5	TRBV7-6	many	CASSLAIDSNQPQHF	TGTGCCAGCAGCTTAGCGATAGATAGCAATCAGCCCCAGCATTTT
NA	TRBJ1-4	TRBV2	few	CASRTTAPNEKLFF	TGTGCCAGCAGGACGACAGCACCTAATGAAAAACTGTTTTTT
NA	TRBJ1-4	TRBV10-3	NA	CAIGSGRGEKLFF	TGTGCCATCGGGTCGGGCCGCGGGGAAAAACTGTTTTTT
NA	TRBJ2-5	TRBV12-3/TRBV12-4	many	CASSFVGETQYF	TGTGCCAGCAGTTTTGTGGGGGAGACCCAGTACTTC
NA	TRBJ2-1	TRBV7-2	few	CASSLRYNEQFF	TGTGCCAGCAGCCTCCGTTACAATGAGCAGTTCTTC
NA	TRBJ2-5	TRBV3-1	few	CASSQENGPETQYF	TGTGCCAGCAGCCAAGAAAACGGTCCAGAGACCCAGTACTTC
TRBD1	TRBJ2-1	TRBV4-1	few	CASSQAGQSLWKGEQFF	TGCGCCAGCAGCCAAGCGGGACAGAGTCTCTGGAAAGGGGAGCAGTTCTTC
NA	TRBJ1-2	TRBV27	many	CASSPDKLTYGYTF	TGTGCCAGCAGCCCAGACAAGCTCACCTATGGCTACACCTTC
NA	TRBJ2-5	TRBV2	many	CASAVQETQYF	TGTGCCAGCGCGGTCCAAGAGACCCAGTACTTC
TRBD1	TRBJ2-3	TRBV7-8	many	CASTTGEMGPDTQYF	TGTGCCAGCACCACAGGGGAGATGGGTCCAGATACGCAGTATTTT
NA	TRBJ1-1	TRBV12-3/TRBV12-4	many	CASSPGPLRIGAFF	TGTGCCAGCAGTCCCGGACCCCTCCGAATTGGAGCTTTCTTT
TRBD2	TRBJ2-7	TRBV12-3/TRBV12-4	NA	CASSNAGTSPGEQYF	TGTGCCAGCAGCAACGCCGGGACTAGCCCGGGGGAGCAGTACTTC
NA	TRBJ1-4	TRBV24-1	NA	CATSDPRRGEKLFF	TGTGCCACCAGTGATCCCCGGAGGGGCGAAAAACTGTTTTTT
NA	TRBJ2-1	TRBV7-2	many	CASRQPPSDEQFF	TGTGCCAGCAGACAACCTCCCAGCGATGAGCAGTTCTTC
TRBD2	TRBJ2-7	TRBV11-1	many	CASSLETSGRYEQYF	TGTGCCAGCAGCTTAGAAACTAGCGGGAGATACGAGCAGTACTTC
NA	TRBJ2-3	TRBV20-1	many	CSASGDPDTQYF	TGCAGTGCCTCAGGGGACCCAGATACGCAGTATTTT
NA	TRBJ1-1	TRBV6-6	few	CASSYVVETEAFF	TGTGCCAGCAGTTACGTCGTTGAAACTGAAGCTTTCTTT
NA	TRBJ1-4	TRBV29-1	many	CSVARENEKLFF	TGCAGCGTTGCCAGGGAGAATGAAAAACTGTTTTTT
NA	TRBJ1-5	TRBV12-3/TRBV12-4	few	CASSLGGRPQHF	TGTGCCAGCAGTTTAGGCGGGCGGCCCCAGCATTTT
TRBD1	TRBJ2-7	TRBV29-1	many	CSVVLTGGYYEQYF	TGCAGCGTTGTGTTGACAGGGGGTTACTACGAGCAGTACTTC
TRBD2	TRBJ2-1	TRBV5-1	many	CASSLTSGAYNEQFF	TGCGCCAGCAGCTTGACTAGCGGAGCCTACAATGAGCAGTTCTTC
NA	TRBJ1-3	TRBV15	few	CATSRDRGWGNTIYF	TGTGCCACCAGCAGAGATCGGGGGTGGGGAAACACCATATATTTT
NA	TRBJ2-1	TRBV6-5	many	CASSSSSNSYNEQFF	TGTGCCAGCAGTTCCTCATCAAACTCCTACAATGAGCAGTTCTTC
NA	TRBJ1-1	TRBV12-3/TRBV12-4	many	CAVGVYEAFF	TGTGCCGTGGGGGTATATGAAGCTTTCTTT
NA	TRBJ1-1	TRBV5-1	NA	CASKAGPAFF	TGCGCCAGCAAGGCAGGGCCAGCTTTCTTT
NA	TRBJ1-1	TRBV28	NA	CASSGTGWYTEAFF	TGTGCCAGCAGTGGGACGGGGTGGTACACTGAAGCTTTCTTT
TRBD1	TRBJ2-5	TRBV5-1	few	CASSTRTGGETQYF	TGCGCCAGCAGCACCAGGACAGGGGGCGAGACCCAGTACTTC
TRBD1	TRBJ2-1	TRBV7-2	NA	CASSSGQVTEQFF	TGTGCCAGCAGCTCGGGACAGGTCACTGAGCAGTTCTTC
NA	TRBJ1-2	TRBV6-2/TRBV6-3	few	CASSYKLNYGYTF	TGTGCCAGCAGTTACAAACTAAACTATGGCTACACCTTC
TRBD2	TRBJ2-7	TRBV7-8	NA	CASSPTSGLAASSYEQYF	TGTGCCAGCAGCCCAACCTCGGGACTAGCGGCAAGCTCCTACGAGCAGTACTTC
NA	TRBJ1-1	TRBV25-1	few	CASSGSASEAFF	TGTGCCAGCAGTGGCTCGGCATCTGAAGCTTTCTTT
NA	TRBJ2-1	TRBV4-1	many	CASSPLRASGRNRSYNEQFF	TGCGCCAGCAGCCCCCTCCGGGCTAGTGGACGAAATCGCTCCTACAATGAGCAGTTCTTC
TRBD2	TRBJ2-1	TRBV12-3/TRBV12-4	many	CASSPGLVNEQFF	TGTGCCAGCAGTCCGGGACTAGTGAATGAGCAGTTCTTC
NA	TRBJ2-2	TRBV28	NA	CASTTPGELFF	TGTGCCAGCACCACACCCGGGGAGCTGTTTTTT
NA	TRBJ2-7	TRBV12-3/TRBV12-4	NA	CASSFSSRSYEQYF	TGTGCCAGCAGTTTCTCTTCCCGCTCCTACGAGCAGTACTTC
NA	TRBJ1-1	TRBV12-3/TRBV12-4	many	CASSLWGQNTEAFF	TGTGCCAGCAGTTTATGGGGCCAGAACACTGAAGCTTTCTTT